This T cell receptor beta chain was obtained from a study of T cell changes during pregnancy in multiple sclerosis. Only in-frame clones appear in the TCRdb table, and some are missing; sequencing was by immunoSEQ multiplex PCR. The sample shows 39,000 or so clones, 94% of them seen only once. This TCR was sampled from a female donor with multiple sclerosis, enrolled in a pregnancy study. The sample here was CD8+ T cells from peripheral blood mononuclear cells, taken in the third trimester of pregnancy.

The CDR3 DNA is TGCGCCAGCAGTCCTGGGACAGTCCCTCTCCTACTCCACTTT. Amino acids: CASSPGTVPLLLHF. The chain uses TRBV4-1 and TRBJ1-6; 7 bases line up with TRBD1. V gave up 6 bases and J gave up 16 bases; unmatched junction bases: 15. The CDR3 covers 14 residues. The V gene's germline CDR1 is MGHRA and CDR2 YSYEKL.